The 22 T cell receptor beta chains below all came from one sample that was sequenced in a study of blood T cell repertoires in COVID-19. The table came from immunoSEQ multiplex PCR; TCRdb's copy has only in-frame clones and leaves some out. The sample lists more than 75,000 clones, 88% occurring once. Sequenced: peripheral blood. Receptor source: a woman aged 80 or over with acute or convalescent COVID-19.

The chain is built from TRBV2 and TRBJ1-5, with D tentatively TRBD1 (6 bases). Germline V gene data show CDR1 as SNHLY and CDR2 as FYNNEI. The V and J ends lost 8 bases and 3 bases respectively, with 14 bases between them. This CDR3 is 14 amino acids long. DNA of the CDR3: TGTGCCAGCTATAAAGGGGGGGCCAATCAGCCCCAGCATTTT. Translated, it gives CASYKGGANQPQHF.

The J gene is TRBJ1-1, the V gene TRBV11-2; D might be TRBD1 (5 bases). The germline V and J ends were trimmed by 5 bases and 6 bases, with 19 bases remaining between them. The CDR3 loop spans 15 amino acids. CDR1 and CDR2 (germline): SGHAT, FQNNGV. DNA of the CDR3: TGTGCCAGCAGCCGCCAGCAGGGTAATTTCCCTGAAGCTTTCTTT. Translated, it gives CASSRQQGNFPEAFF. The full variable domain, in which reference TRBV11-2 and TRBJ1-1 provide the parts outside the CDR3, is EAGVAQSPRYKIIEKRQSVAFWCNPISGHATLYWYQQILGQGPKLLIQFQNNGVVDDSQLPKDRFSAERLKGVDSTLKIQPAKLEDSAVYLCASSRQQGNFPEAFFGQGTRLTVV.

The J gene is TRBJ2-1, the V gene TRBV3-1 (or the pseudogene TRBV3-2), with TRBD2 identical over 8 bases. Trimming removed 8 bases from V and 4 bases from J; junction bases left unmatched: 10. The CDR3 is 15 amino acids. Germline V gives CDR1 LGHDT, CDR2 YNNKEL (reference sequence). As DNA, the CDR3 is TGTGCCAGCGCCGAGGGAGTAGCGGGATACAATGAGCAGTTCTTC. Protein sequence: CASAEGVAGYNEQFF.

This sequence joins TRBV27 and TRBJ1-5; no clear D. Germline CDR1 reads MNHEY; CDR2 reads SMNVEV (reference sequence). The V end lost 1 base, the J end lost 1 base, and 14 bases lay between the germline ends. The length of the CDR3 is 17 residues. The CDR3 loop reads CASSLYPPGGSNQPQHF. Here the CDR3 DNA reads TGTGCCAGCAGTTTATACCCTCCGGGAGGGAGCAATCAGCCCCAGCATTTT.

V and J are TRBV5-6 and TRBJ2-3; the D gene is possibly TRBD1 (7 bases). The germline V gene encodes CDR1 SGHDT and CDR2 YYEEEE. The CDR3 runs 16 residues. V lost 0 bases to trimming and J lost 1 base, with 12 bases between them. In DNA form, the CDR3 reads TGTGCCAGCAGCTTGGCCGGGGGACAGCGCACAGATACGCAGTATTTT. It codes for CASSLAGGQRTDTQYF.

This clone has only one observation. The CDR3, as DNA: TGTGCCAGCAGCGATATTGACGGGGAGCAGTTCTTC. Its translation: CASSDIDGEQFF. The rearrangement uses TRBV7-9 and TRBJ2-1; D ambiguous. From germline, CDR1 is SEHNR and CDR2 FQNEAQ (reference sequence). The V end was cut by 5 bases, the J end by 10 bases, with 12 bases between. This CDR3 is 12 amino acids long.

This chain joins TRBV24-1 and TRBJ1-2; D is unclear. V was trimmed by 3 bases and J by 8 bases, leaving 15 bases between them. The CDR3 sequence is 14 residues long. Germline V gene data show CDR1 as KGHDR and CDR2 as SFDVKD. CDR3 region: CATSDQTRTFGYTF. The CDR3 bases are TGTGCCACCAGTGATCAAACTAGGACCTTCGGCTACACCTTC.

This chain joins TRBV30 and TRBJ1-2, with D maybe TRBD1 (5 bases). Germline assignment: CDR1 GTSNPN and CDR2 SVGIG (reference sequence). CDR3 length: 16 amino acids. Trimming removed 0 bases from V and 0 bases from J, with 14 bases in between. The CDR3 spells CAWSVPGKVPNYGYTF. CDR3 bases: TGTGCCTGGAGTGTACCAGGGAAAGTTCCTAACTATGGCTACACCTTC.

This clone was seen only a few times. The chain carries TRBV30 and TRBJ2-1; maybe TRBD2 (5 bases). In germline, CDR1 is GTSNPN, CDR2 SVGIG (reference sequence). This CDR3 is 12 amino acids long. Trimming stripped 5 bases from V and 5 bases from J, with 10 bases between. The CDR3 protein is CAWDPGNNEQFF. DNA for the CDR3: TGTGCCTGGGATCCGGGAAACAATGAGCAGTTCTTC.

The rearrangement uses TRBV6-5 and TRBJ2-7; tentative D call: TRBD2 (5 bases). V lost 8 bases, J lost 0 bases, and 14 bases lay in between. Germline lookup yields CDR1 MNHEY and CDR2 SVGAGI. The CDR3 is made up of 14 amino acids. The CDR3 spells CASGLPGSSYEQYF. The DNA for the CDR3 is TGTGCCAGCGGACTTCCTGGCAGCTCCTACGAGCAGTACTTC.

CDR3 bases: TGTGCCAGCAGTGGCGTACAGGGATTCTATAATTCACCCCTCCACTTT. Translating it yields CASSGVQGFYNSPLHF. The genes are TRBV2 and TRBJ1-6; possible D gene TRBD1, 6 bases. The CDR3 is made up of 16 amino acids. Germline CDR1 and CDR2: SNHLY and FYNNEI. V lost 4 bases to trimming and J lost 3 bases, with 13 bases between them.

This chain connects TRBV19 to TRBJ1-4; maybe TRBD1 (6 bases). Between the trimmed V and J ends, which lost 4 bases and 17 bases, there was a span of 20 bases. Germline V gives CDR1 LNHDA, CDR2 SQIVND (reference sequence). This CDR3 contains 13 residues. The CDR3 nucleotides are TGTGCCAGTAGTAAATATCCGGGACAAAGAACCTTTTTT. Translated, it gives CASSKYPGQRTFF.

J is TRBJ2-3 and V is TRBV10-3, with TRBD2 identical over 13 bases. Per germline, CDR1 ENHRY and CDR2 SYGVKD. With 4 bases clipped from V and 0 bases from J, the junction kept 4 bases outside the gene matches. The CDR3 contains 17 residues. This chain's CDR3 is CAISGGLAGPSTDTQYF. CDR3 in DNA: TGTGCCATCAGTGGGGGACTAGCGGGACCTAGCACAGATACGCAGTATTTT.

CDR3 sequence (DNA): TGCAGCGTTGGGCTTTCGAACACCGGGGAGCTGTTTTTT. It codes for CSVGLSNTGELFF. The J gene is TRBJ2-2, the V gene TRBV29-1, with D uncertain. The germline V gene has CDR1 SQVTM and CDR2 ANQGSEA. V was trimmed by 4 bases and J by 0 bases, leaving 6 bases between them. The CDR3 runs to 13 residues.

The V call is TRBV6-2 or TRBV6-3, the J call TRBJ2-5; 10 bases map to TRBD1. Germline V CDR1 and CDR2: MNHEY, SVGEGT. The length of the CDR3 is 15 residues. The junction had 8 bases not matched to a gene; V was cut back by 6 bases and J by 4 bases. CDR3 sequence: CASSRRDRGRETQYF. DNA for the CDR3: TGTGCCAGCAGCCGCCGGGACAGGGGCCGAGAGACCCAGTACTTC.

V and J are TRBV29-1 and TRBJ1-4, with D possibly matching TRBD1 (6 bases). The CDR3 has 15 amino acids. The germline V and J ends were trimmed by 2 bases and 3 bases, with 13 bases remaining between them. Germline V gives CDR1 SQVTM, CDR2 ANQGSEA. This CDR3 is CSVERGTGPNEKLFF. CDR3 nucleotides: TGCAGCGTTGAAAGGGGCACAGGGCCTAATGAAAAACTGTTTTTT.

A single count supports this clone. This chain joins TRBV2 and TRBJ1-4; 11 positions match TRBD1. J lost 8 bases, V lost 5 bases, and 7 bases had no gene match. The CDR3 is 15 amino acids. Germline V gene sequence: CDR1 SNHLY, CDR2 FYNNEI. The CDR3 protein is CASSKLGQGVEKLFF. The CDR3 nucleotides are TGTGCCAGCAGTAAATTGGGACAGGGGGTCGAAAAACTGTTTTTT.

The chain uses TRBV5-1 and TRBJ1-2, with a tentative D call TRBD1 (5 bases). Germline CDR1 is SGHRS and CDR2 is YFSETQ. V shed 4 bases and J shed 0 bases, with 7 bases lying between them. The CDR3 has 13 amino acids. The CDR3 bases are TGCGCCAGCAGCGACAGAGCTAACTATGGCTACACCTTC. Translating gives CASSDRANYGYTF. Drawing the rest from reference TRBV5-1 and TRBJ1-2, the complete variable domain is KAGVTQTPRYLIKTRGQQVTLSCSPISGHRSVSWYQQTPGQGLQFLFEYFSETQRNKGNFPGRFSGRQFSNSRSEMNVSTLELGDSALYLCASSDRANYGYTFGSGTRLTVV.

This sequence joins TRBV18 and TRBJ1-4, with D unresolved. This CDR3 has 14 amino acids. V was clipped by 2 bases and J by 5 bases, with 9 bases between them. Per the germline V gene, CDR1 is KGHSH and CDR2 is LQKENI. This CDR3 is CASSPWAENEKLFF. The CDR3 DNA reads as TGTGCCAGCTCACCATGGGCAGAGAATGAAAAACTGTTTTTT.

V is TRBV2 and J is TRBJ2-7, with 15 bases that match TRBD2. Germline V gene data show CDR1 as SNHLY and CDR2 as FYNNEI. The CDR3 is 14 amino acids. Trimming removed 6 bases from V and 9 bases from J; junction bases left unmatched: 6. The CDR3 DNA reads TGTGCCAGCAGCCTGGGACTAGCGGGGGGATTGCAGTACTTC. This translates into CASSLGLAGGLQYF. The full variable domain, rest sourced from reference TRBV2 and TRBJ2-7, is EPEVTQTPSHQVTQMGQEVILRCVPISNHLYFYWYRQILGQKVEFLVSFYNNEISEKSEIFDDQFSVERPDGSNFTLKIRSTKLEDSAMYFCASSLGLAGGLQYFGPGTRLTVT.

The chain links TRBV5-4 to TRBJ2-7, with D perhaps matching TRBD2 (7 bases). The V gene lost 1 base and the J gene lost 2 bases, with 13 bases spanning the gap. The CDR3 extends over 15 amino acids. Germline CDR1 is SGHNT and CDR2 is YYREEE (reference sequence). CDR3 in amino acids: CASSLLGGPTYEQYF. In DNA, the CDR3 is TGTGCCAGCAGCTTGTTGGGGGGGCCTACCTACGAGCAGTACTTC.

The chain carries TRBV10-3 and TRBJ2-1; 7 bases line up with TRBD2. The CDR3 covers 15 residues. The junction had 7 bases not matched to a gene; V was cut back by 1 base and J by 7 bases. The V gene's germline CDR1 is ENHRY and CDR2 SYGVKD. The CDR3 region is CAISEWGGNGNEQFF. The CDR3 DNA sequence: TGTGCCATCAGTGAGTGGGGGGGGAACGGGAATGAGCAGTTCTTC.